These 22 T cell receptor beta chains were all obtained from the same sample, sequenced in a study of Tregs in tolerant kidney transplant recipients. The repertoire was sequenced with immunoSEQ multiplex PCR; TCRdb's copy has only in-frame clones and lacks some. The repertoire holds roughly 250,000 clones, with approximately 84% as singletons. The sample consisted of CD4+ T cells from blood. The receptors here all came from a human donor in good health.

As concerns this clone: Relative to the germline gene, one junction end is altered; a read error may explain this. This chain joins TRBV2 and TRBJ2-6, with TRBD1 identical over 10 bases. This CDR3 contains 21 residues. Germline loops: CDR1 SNHLY, CDR2 FYNNEI. CDR3 residues: CASCEVGAPGQGNSGANVLTF. The CDR3 DNA sequence: TGTGCCAGCTGTGAAGTAGGGGCCCCGGGACAGGGGAACTCTGGGGCCAACGTCCTGACTTTC.

The rearrangement joins TRBV5-1 to TRBJ2-3; D is unresolved. Germline loops: CDR1 SGHRS, CDR2 YFSETQ. V lost 1 base and J 2 bases, leaving 5 bases between the germline ends. The CDR3 consists of 13 residues. The CDR3 nucleotides read TGCGCCAGCAGCTTGCAGTACACAGATACGCAGTATTTT. As protein: CASSLQYTDTQYF.

The CDR3 sequence: CASSLAVFYEQYF. The CDR3 nucleotides read TGTGCCAGCAGCCTAGCGGTGTTCTACGAGCAGTACTTC. This sequence joins TRBV11-2 and TRBJ2-7, with 7 nucleotides matching TRBD2. The trim removed 5 bases at V and 3 bases at J, leaving 4 bases unmatched. In germline, CDR1 is SGHAT, CDR2 FQNNGV. The CDR3 length is 13 residues.

This sequence joins TRBV7-2 and TRBJ1-2; possible D gene TRBD1, 5 bases. The V end was cut by 1 base, the J end by 3 bases, with 15 bases between. Germline assignment: CDR1 SGHTA and CDR2 FQGNSA. The length of the CDR3 is 16 residues. The CDR3 reads CASSLVGTDLHYGYTF. Here the CDR3 DNA reads TGTGCCAGCAGCTTAGTCGGGACGGACCTACACTATGGCTACACCTTC. Supplemented by reference TRBV7-2 and TRBJ1-2, the full variable domain reads GAGVSQSPSNKVTEKGKDVELRCDPISGHTALYWYRQSLGQGLEFLIYFQGNSAPDKSGLPSDRFSAERTGGSVSTLTIQRTQQEDSAVYLCASSLVGTDLHYGYTFGSGTRLTVV.

The chain uses TRBV5-1 and TRBJ2-1; D is uncertain. CDR3 length: 14 residues. V lost 4 bases, J lost 5 bases, and 13 bases lay in between. Germline CDR1 SGHRS, CDR2 YFSETQ. As DNA, the CDR3 is TGCGCCAGCAGCCTCCCGGGCGTACACAATGAGCAGTTCTTC. Protein sequence: CASSLPGVHNEQFF.

The chain employs TRBV4-1 and TRBJ1-3; D remains unclear. The V end was cut by 6 bases, the J end by 0 bases, with 9 bases between. CDR1 is MGHRA and CDR2 is YSYEKL in the germline V gene. The CDR3 totals 14 residues. The chain's CDR3 is CASSRISSGNTIYF. The CDR3 nucleotides read TGCGCCAGCAGTCGAATTTCCTCTGGAAACACCATATATTTT.

The gene calls are TRBV5-1 and TRBJ1-3; no clear D. This CDR3 region has 16 residues. Trimming pared 5 bases from V and 0 bases from J, leaving 15 bases between. CDR1 and CDR2 from the germline V gene are SGHRS and YFSETQ. The CDR3 here is CASSPTSGVSGNTIYF. The CDR3 DNA reads TGCGCCAGCAGTCCTACCTCAGGAGTCTCTGGAAACACCATATATTTT.

In the case of this clone: This sample includes further DNA sequences coding for the same CDR3. The rearrangement uses TRBV19 and TRBJ1-5, with 7 bases identical to TRBD1. Germline CDR1 is LNHDA and CDR2 is SQIVND (reference sequence). Trimming took 3 bases from V and 4 from J; bases not matched to a gene: 3. The CDR3 has 14 amino acids. CDR3 loop: CASSIRQGNQPQHF. The DNA of the CDR3 is TGTGCCAGTAGTATCAGACAGGGAAATCAGCCCCAGCATTTT. Full variable domain (rest looked up from reference TRBV19 and TRBJ1-5): DGGITQSPKYLFRKEGQNVTLSCEQNLNHDAMYWYRQDPGQGLRLIYYSQIVNDFQKGDIAEGYSVSREKKESFPLTVTSAQKNPTAFYLCASSIRQGNQPQHFGDGTRLSIL.

The chain couples TRBV7-6 to TRBJ2-3; 13 bases fit TRBD2. The germline gives CDR1 SGHVS, CDR2 FNYEAQ. The V and J ends lost 5 bases and 4 bases, in that order; junction bases with no gene match: 6. CDR3 size: 16 residues. Here the CDR3 DNA reads TGTGCCAGCAGCCCAAGGACTAGCGGGAGCTCAGATACGCAGTATTTT. This translates into CASSPRTSGSSDTQYF.

The chain uses TRBV7-6 and TRBJ2-7; 10 bases match TRBD2. Trimming removed 5 bases from V and 2 bases from J; junction bases left unmatched: 9. The germline gives CDR1 SGHVS, CDR2 FNYEAQ. The CDR3 is 16 residues long. Written as DNA, the CDR3 is TGTGCCAGCAGCCCTGAAGGGACTAGCGTGACCTACGAGCAGTACTTC. This sequence encodes CASSPEGTSVTYEQYF.

The chain carries TRBV6-5 and TRBJ2-3; possibly TRBD1 for D (5 bases). The CDR3 is made up of 14 amino acids. Germline values: CDR1 MNHEY, CDR2 SVGAGI. Deletions cut 0 bases from V and 4 bases from J, with 8 bases between. The CDR3, as DNA: TGTGCCAGCAGTTACTCGGACATCCCAGATACGCAGTATTTT. Its protein is CASSYSDIPDTQYF.

The V gene is TRBV19, the J gene TRBJ1-1; D remains ambiguous. V dropped 3 bases and J dropped 4 bases, with 9 bases sitting between them. The germline V gene has CDR1 LNHDA and CDR2 SQIVND (reference sequence). CDR3 size: 13 residues. The CDR3 sequence is CASSMKGGTEAFF. In DNA form, the CDR3 reads TGTGCCAGTAGTATGAAGGGTGGCACTGAAGCTTTCTTT. Together with reference TRBV19 and TRBJ1-1, the CDR3 gives the full variable domain: DGGITQSPKYLFRKEGQNVTLSCEQNLNHDAMYWYRQDPGQGLRLIYYSQIVNDFQKGDIAEGYSVSREKKESFPLTVTSAQKNPTAFYLCASSMKGGTEAFFGQGTRLTVV.

The chain has TRBV10-1 and TRBJ1-4; 9 positions agree with TRBD1. Germline CDR1 is WNHNN and CDR2 is SYGVQD (reference sequence). Losses at the gene ends were 0 bases for V and 7 bases for J; bases not matched to a gene: 6. This CDR3 is 16 amino acids long. The CDR3 here is CASSESTGQGLEKLFF. CDR3 DNA: TGCGCCAGCAGTGAGTCGACTGGACAGGGGCTTGAAAAACTGTTTTTT.

This chain joins TRBV7-2 and TRBJ1-5; D call uncertain. The CDR3 spans 16 residues. Trimming shortened V by 4 bases and J by 1 base, and 14 bases separated the two germline ends. Germline-derived CDR1 and CDR2 are SGHTA and FQGNSA. The CDR3 coding sequence is TGTGCCAGCAGCTCTCCAGTGGGTGGGAGCAATCAGCCCCAGCATTTT. It translates to CASSSPVGGSNQPQHF.

The chain uses TRBV7-9 and TRBJ2-2, with D perhaps TRBD2 (5 bases). This CDR3 is built from 15 residues. The germline V and J ends were trimmed by 2 bases and 4 bases, with 11 bases remaining between them. Germline assignment: CDR1 SEHNR and CDR2 FQNEAQ (reference sequence). CDR3 sequence reads: CASSLRNAGTGELFF. DNA of the CDR3: TGTGCCAGCAGCTTACGGAACGCGGGCACCGGGGAGCTGTTTTTT.

This clone was detected a few times. The chain joins TRBV10-3 to TRBJ1-5, with 9 bases aligning to TRBD1. CDR3 length: 17 residues. CDR1 ENHRY and CDR2 SYGVKD come from the germline V gene. Trimming at V came to 0 bases and at J to 1 base, leaving 4 bases not matched to a gene. The CDR3 sequence: CAISESGQGRSNQPQHF. The CDR3 nucleotides are TGTGCCATCAGTGAGTCGGGACAGGGTAGGAGCAATCAGCCCCAGCATTTT.

The chain uses TRBV5-8 and TRBJ1-2; TRBD1 is a possible D gene (5 bases). Looked up from germline, CDR1 is SGHTS and CDR2 is YDEGEE. The CDR3 has 15 amino acids. Trimming stripped 2 bases from V and 4 bases from J, with 15 bases between. CDR3: CASSLRDGYFYGYTF. CDR3 DNA: TGTGCCAGCAGCTTAAGGGACGGTTACTTCTATGGCTACACCTTC.

V is TRBV13 and J is TRBJ1-2; 9 positions agree with TRBD1. The CDR3 totals 16 residues. Looked up from germline, CDR1 is PRHDT and CDR2 is FYEKMQ (reference sequence). With 0 bases clipped from V and 7 bases from J, the junction kept 9 bases outside the gene matches. The CDR3 sequence is CASSLGPLGQGFGYTF. The CDR3 region has the DNA TGTGCCAGCAGCTTAGGACCCTTAGGACAGGGGTTTGGCTACACCTTC.

The genes are TRBV7-8 and TRBJ2-7; 10 bases agree with TRBD2. Germline V gene sequence: CDR1 SGHVS, CDR2 FQNEAQ. The CDR3 is 16 residues long. Trimming at V came to 4 bases and at J to 5 bases, leaving 11 bases not matched to a gene. The CDR3 loop reads CASSSRLAGASNEQYF. For the CDR3, the DNA is TGTGCCAGCAGCTCCAGGCTAGCGGGAGCCTCTAACGAGCAGTACTTC.

The rearrangement uses TRBV2 and TRBJ2-5, with D unresolved. Per germline, CDR1 SNHLY and CDR2 FYNNEI. Trimming left V 10 bases short and J 11 bases short, with 14 bases between. CDR3 length equals 10 residues. CDR3 in amino acids: CATSSGEQYF. DNA of the CDR3: TGTGCCACCTCCTCCGGAGAGCAGTACTTC.

This chain connects TRBV11-2 to TRBJ2-2, with 8 bases fitting TRBD1. V trimming: 1 base; J trimming: 5 bases; junction bases outside the gene matches: 6. There are 16 residues in the CDR3. From germline, CDR1 is SGHAT and CDR2 FQNNGV. Here the CDR3 DNA reads TGTGCCAGCAGCTTAGTTCAGGGGGCGCGAACCGGGGAGCTGTTTTTT. Its protein is CASSLVQGARTGELFF.

This rearrangement joins TRBV29-1 to TRBJ2-7; the match to TRBD1 covers 9 bases. The CDR3 has 15 residues. V trimming: 7 bases; J trimming: 2 bases; junction bases outside the gene matches: 12. Germline values: CDR1 SQVTM, CDR2 ANQGSEA. The CDR3 region is CSAKSGTGWTYEQYF. The CDR3 DNA is TGCAGCGCCAAAAGTGGGACAGGGTGGACCTACGAGCAGTACTTC.